Described below is a single TCR beta chain sequence and its context. Its matching antigen is unknown. Deep was the level at which the assay was run. Each sorted subset replicate got 200 ng genomic DNA, 25,000 to 30,000 genomes. Data came from immunoSEQ multiplex PCR; TCRdb stores just in-frame clones and leaves some out. In the table there are about 2.3 million clones, more than 80% of which are singletons. The data are from a study of shared clonotypes between healthy human individuals. Study-wide points: Estimated clonotype richness was generally higher in naive than memory subsets.

The investigators split CD4+ cells into a CD45RA+ naive subset and a CD45RA-negative memory subset. The germline CDR1 and CDR2 sequences are MNHEY and SMNVEV (reference sequence). The CDR3 is made up of 13 amino acids. V was cut by 4 bases and J by 0 bases, with 6 bases left in between. The receptor was isolated from a man aged 18 to 29 in good health. Some clones in this sample may be carry-over from other donors' samples. The chain has TRBV27 and TRBJ2-5; D not resolved. Sequencing was carried out using naive CD4+ T cells from PBMCs. Subset noted: CD45RA+ positively selected. The DNA of the CDR3 is TGTGCCAGCAGTTACCGGAACCAAGAGACCCAGTACTTC. It specifies CASSYRNQETQYF.